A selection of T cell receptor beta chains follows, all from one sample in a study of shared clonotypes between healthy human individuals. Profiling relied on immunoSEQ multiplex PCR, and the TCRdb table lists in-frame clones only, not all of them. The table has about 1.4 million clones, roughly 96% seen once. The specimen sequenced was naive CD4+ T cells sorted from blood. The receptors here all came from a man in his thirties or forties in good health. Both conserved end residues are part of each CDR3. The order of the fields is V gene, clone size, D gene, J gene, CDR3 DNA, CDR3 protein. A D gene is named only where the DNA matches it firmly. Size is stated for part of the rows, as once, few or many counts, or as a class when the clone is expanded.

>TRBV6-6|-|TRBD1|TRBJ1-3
TGTGCCAGCAGCGGGACAGCCGGAAACACCATATATTTT
CASSGTAGNTIYF
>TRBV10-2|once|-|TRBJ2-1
TGCGCCAGCAGTGAAGGCTACAATGAGCAGTTCTTC
CASSEGYNEQFF
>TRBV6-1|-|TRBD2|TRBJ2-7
TGTGCCAGCAGGGTCGGGGGGGACGAGCAGTACTTC
CASRVGGDEQYF
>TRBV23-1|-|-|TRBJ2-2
TGCGCCAGCAGTCATGAAAGGACGGGGCGCGGGAACACCGGGGAGCTGTTTTTT
CASSHERTGRGNTGELFF
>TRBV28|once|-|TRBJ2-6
TGTGCCACTACTCCTGGGGCCAACGTCCTGACTTTC
CATTPGANVLTF
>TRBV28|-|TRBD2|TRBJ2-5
TGTGCCAGCACTGACCCCCGGGGGGAGGGAGAGACCCAGTACTTC
CASTDPRGEGETQYF
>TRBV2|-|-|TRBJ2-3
TGTGCCAGCAGTGACGGGGCAGGGGATACGCAGTATTTT
CASSDGAGDTQYF
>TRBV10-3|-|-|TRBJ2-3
TGTGCCATGCGGGGGCACCCCACAGATACGCAGTATTTT
CAMRGHPTDTQYF
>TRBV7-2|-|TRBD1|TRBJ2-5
TGTGCCAGCAGCTTAAACAGGGGGCGGGAGACCCAGTACTTC
CASSLNRGRETQYF
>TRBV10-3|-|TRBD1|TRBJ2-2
TGTGCCATCCTAGGACAGGGGGCGCCGAGCGGGGAGCTGTTTTTT
CAILGQGAPSGELFF
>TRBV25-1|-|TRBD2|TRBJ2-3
TGTGCCAGCAGGGAGCCAGCGGGGGGCACAGATACGCAGTATTTT
CASREPAGGTDTQYF
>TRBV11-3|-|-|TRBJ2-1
TGTGCCAGCAGCTTAGGTCTTAGGGATGAGCAGTTCTTC
CASSLGLRDEQFF
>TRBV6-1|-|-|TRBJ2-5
TGTGCCACCGACCCTCGCGAGACCCAGTACTTC
CATDPRETQYF
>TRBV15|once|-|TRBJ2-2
TGTGCCACCAGCAGAGGCGCCCGGGGTCGGGGGGAGCTGTTTTTT
CATSRGARGRGELFF
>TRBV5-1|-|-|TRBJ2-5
TGCGCCAGCAGCTGGGATCACAGGGAAGAGACCCAGTACTTC
CASSWDHREETQYF
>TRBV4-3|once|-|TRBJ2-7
TGCGCCAGCAGCCGGGGACACCTCTCAGTCTCCTACGAGCAGTACTTC
CASSRGHLSVSYEQYF
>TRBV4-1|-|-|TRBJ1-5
TGCGCCAGCAGCCAAGATATCGTATCGCTAAATTGGCAGCCCCAGCATTTT
CASSQDIVSLNWQPQHF
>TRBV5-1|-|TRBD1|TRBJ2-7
TGCGCCAGCAGCTTGAAAGACAGGGGGACCTACGAGCAGTACTTC
CASSLKDRGTYEQYF
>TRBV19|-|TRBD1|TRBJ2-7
TGTGCCAGTAGTTCGCTTCGACAGGGTCTTTTTGTCGAGCAGTACTTC
CASSSLRQGLFVEQYF
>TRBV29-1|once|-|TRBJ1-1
TGCAGCGTTGGTCAGAGATTGAACACTGAAGCTTTCTTT
CSVGQRLNTEAFF
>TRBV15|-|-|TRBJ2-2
TGTGCCACCAGCCGGGCAAGAGGCGTGAGTGGGGAGCTGTTTTTT
CATSRARGVSGELFF
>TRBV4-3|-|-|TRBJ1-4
TGCGCCAGCAGAAGGACAACTAATGAAAAACTGTTTTTT
CASRRTTNEKLFF